What follows are 9 T cell receptor beta chains derived from one specimen sequenced in a study of beta chain features in type 1 diabetes. Study-wide results and limits: In every one of the four CD4+ subsets, TCRB CDR3s were moderately but significantly shorter in Type 1 diabetes patients.

The antigens these receptors bind are not known. The sequenced template was cDNA made from the entire isolated RNA. TCRdb's copy holds only in-frame clones and misses some; the assay was immunoSEQ multiplex PCR. The sample shows under 400,000 clones, around 13% of them seen only once. The material sequenced was naive CD4+ T cells from blood. Receptor source: a woman between 18 and 30 years old with type 1 diabetes.

This clone was seen more than once but under ten times. Within the sample, other DNA sequences also encode this same CDR3. V is TRBV7-9 and J is TRBJ1-1, with D hard to call. Germline V gives CDR1 SEHNR, CDR2 FQNEAQ (reference sequence). The CDR3 covers 12 residues. V lost 1 base and J lost 4, with 4 bases in between. The DNA for the CDR3 is TGTGCCAGCAGCTTAGGCAGCACTGAAGCTTTCTTT. Translation: CASSLGSTEAFF.

This clone was seen a few times. V usage is TRBV29-1 and J usage is TRBJ2-2; a possible D gene is TRBD1 (6 bases). CDR3 length equals 14 residues. The germline V gene encodes CDR1 SQVTM and CDR2 ANQGSEA. The V and J ends lost 6 bases and 2 bases respectively, with 13 bases between them. CDR3 amino acids: CSVERGRNTGELFF. For the CDR3, the DNA is TGCAGCGTCGAGAGGGGGAGAAACACCGGGGAGCTGTTTTTT.

The chain carries TRBV7-9 and TRBJ2-5; 7 nucleotides match TRBD2. The V and J ends lost 11 bases and 5 bases, in that order; junction bases with no gene match: 8. Germline CDR1 and CDR2: SEHNR and FQNEAQ (reference sequence). The CDR3 has 12 amino acids. CDR3 bases: TGTGCCGTCAGCGGGGCGGCGGAGACCCAGTACTTC. It codes for CAVSGAAETQYF.

This clone was recorded a few times. Distinct nucleotide sequences in the sample also encode this CDR3. The J gene is TRBJ2-5, the V gene TRBV5-1; no definite D call. V was trimmed by 2 bases and J by 3 bases, leaving 5 bases between them. Germline-derived CDR1 and CDR2 are SGHRS and YFSETQ. This CDR3 comprises 12 residues. CDR3 sequence (DNA): TGCGCCAGCAGCTTCTCCGAAGAGACCCAGTACTTC. Translation gives CASSFSEETQYF.

CDR3 sequence reads: CASSLEEQGNEQFF. The CDR3 nucleotides are TGCGCCAGCAGCTTGGAAGAACAGGGGAATGAGCAGTTCTTC. The chain joins TRBV5-1 to TRBJ2-1; 7 bases fit TRBD1. J was trimmed by 7 bases and V by 0 bases; bases with no gene match: 4. This CDR3 region has 14 residues. Germline V lookup: CDR1 SGHRS, CDR2 YFSETQ.

The genes are TRBV7-9 and TRBJ1-5, with a tentative D call TRBD1 (5 bases). Germline V gene data show CDR1 as SEHNR and CDR2 as FQNEAQ (reference sequence). With 4 bases removed from V and 0 bases from J, the gap between germline ends came to 10 bases. The CDR3 has 15 amino acids. The chain's CDR3 is CASSSTVYSNQPQHF. The CDR3 DNA reads as TGTGCCAGCAGCTCGACAGTTTATAGCAATCAGCCCCAGCATTTT.

J is TRBJ2-7 and V is TRBV5-1; D perhaps matches TRBD1 (5 bases). From germline, CDR1 is SGHRS and CDR2 YFSETQ. V lost 1 base and J lost 6, with 11 bases in between. The CDR3 contains 13 residues. The CDR3 DNA follows: TGCGCCAGCAGCTTGCCGTCAGGGTCCGAGCAGTACTTC. Residues: CASSLPSGSEQYF. The full variable domain, in which reference TRBV5-1 and TRBJ2-7 provide the parts outside the CDR3, is KAGVTQTPRYLIKTRGQQVTLSCSPISGHRSVSWYQQTPGQGLQFLFEYFSETQRNKGNFPGRFSGRQFSNSRSEMNVSTLELGDSALYLCASSLPSGSEQYFGPGTRLTVT.

This clone occurred a few times. The CDR3, as DNA: TGTGCCAGCAGCCCTTCGGGGGTTGGTGGCTACGAGCAGTACTTC. This encodes CASSPSGVGGYEQYF. The genes are TRBV7-2 and TRBJ2-7; D might be TRBD2 (6 bases). This CDR3 region has 15 residues. V lost 5 bases and J lost 3, with 17 bases in between. In germline, CDR1 is SGHTA, CDR2 FQGNSA.

This clone was seen only once. The V and J genes are TRBV5-1 and TRBJ1-5; no definite D call. Deletions cut 0 bases from V and 7 bases from J, with 14 bases between. The CDR3 totals 15 residues. Germline V gene data show CDR1 as SGHRS and CDR2 as YFSETQ. The CDR3, as DNA: TGCGCCAGCAGCTTGGGGGCCGGGAGTGAACAGCCCCAGCATTTT. Translating gives CASSLGAGSEQPQHF.